The entry below gives a single TCR beta chain sequence along with its context. Its specificity is unknown. This sample is part of a study of blood T cells in healthy people across ages. Study-wide results and caveats: Comparison with aged donors showed that long-lived donors had more naive CD4+ cells and higher diversity.

CDR3 size: 17 residues. Unmatched junction bases numbered 9, after V lost 8 bases and J lost 4 bases. Germline V lookup: CDR1 MNHEY, CDR2 SMNVEV (reference sequence). Using a J-beta primer mix together with a sample-barcoded 5' primer, a second PCR was run for roughly 7 to 12 cycles. TCRdb re-called the 5' RACE reads with MiXCR, one entry per CDR3 protein. This table holds about 730,000 distinct CDR3 sequences, roughly 45% found once. Total RNA, at least 5 micrograms per sample, was extracted from PBMCs. The sequenced sample consisted of blood. This clonotype originated in a woman aged 55-75 years in good health. This rearrangement joins TRBV27 to TRBJ2-3, with 16 nucleotides matching TRBD2. The CDR3 DNA reads as TGTGCCAGCGCCTCCGGGACTAGCGGGAGGGCCTCAGATACGCAGTATTTT. The encoded protein is CASASGTSGRASDTQYF.